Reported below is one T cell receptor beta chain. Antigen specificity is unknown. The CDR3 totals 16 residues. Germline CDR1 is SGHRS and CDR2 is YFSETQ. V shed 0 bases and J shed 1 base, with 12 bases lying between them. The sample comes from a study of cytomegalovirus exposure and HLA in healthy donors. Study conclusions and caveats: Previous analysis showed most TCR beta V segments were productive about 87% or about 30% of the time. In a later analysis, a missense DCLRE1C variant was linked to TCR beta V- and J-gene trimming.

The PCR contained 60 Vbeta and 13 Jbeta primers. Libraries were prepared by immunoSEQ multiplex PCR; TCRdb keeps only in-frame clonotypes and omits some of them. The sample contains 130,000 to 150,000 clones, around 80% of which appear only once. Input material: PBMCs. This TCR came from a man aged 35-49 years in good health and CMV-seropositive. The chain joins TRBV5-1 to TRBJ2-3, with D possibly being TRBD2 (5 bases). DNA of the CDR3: TGCGCCAGCAGCTTGGAAGCTAGCATAGGCACAGATACGCAGTATTTT. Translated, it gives CASSLEASIGTDTQYF.